The present entry profiles one T cell receptor beta chain with its context. Its antigen is currently unknown. The data belong to a study of monozygotic twins with inflammatory bowel disease. Findings of the study overall: Different subtypes (of T cells) could not be told apart from one another.

cDNA was made in eight separate reactions per sample. Template switching added UMIs carrying a 6-nucleotide sample barcode. Using TCRalpha and TCRbeta cDNA, the researchers carried out two nested PCRs that lasted 16 and 9 cycles. Reprocessing the 5' RACE reads, TCRdb reports a single entry for every CDR3 protein and omits DNA. The sample has 330,000 or so distinct CDR3 sequences, and its top ten clones hold approximately 2%. The sample taken for sequencing was blood. The TCR comes from a human donor with ulcerative colitis or Crohn's disease, or a healthy co-twin of an affected twin (not recorded which).

CDR3 in amino acids: CASKPQSTDTQYF. The chain combines TRBV27 with TRBJ2-3. The CDR3 length is 13 residues. Germline V gene lookup returns CDR1 MNHEY and CDR2 SMNVEV (reference sequence).